One and the same sample provided the 31 T cell receptor beta chains below, sequenced in a study of monozygotic twins with inflammatory bowel disease. TCRdb reanalyzed the 5' RACE reads and collapses them to one entry per CDR3 protein, without DNA. The sample's table shows 300,000 to 400,000 distinct CDR3 sequences. What was sequenced was blood. The receptors stem from a human donor with ulcerative colitis or Crohn's disease, or a healthy co-twin of an affected twin (not recorded which).

The V call is TRBV6-1, the J call TRBJ2-3; TCRdb picks TRBD2, but there is no DNA to check that call. Per germline, CDR1 MNHNS and CDR2 SASEGT. The CDR3 runs to 14 residues. The CDR3 loop reads CASGQRGAIDTQYF.

The CDR3 sequence: CASSQGLAGDYYEQYF. The rearrangement uses TRBV3-1 and TRBJ2-7; TCRdb calls TRBD2, which cannot be checked without DNA. Germline V CDR1 and CDR2: LGHDT, YNNKEL (reference sequence). This CDR3 spans 16 amino acids.

The rearrangement joins TRBV29-1 to TRBJ1-4. The CDR3 has 13 amino acids. Germline V gene data show CDR1 as SQVTM and CDR2 as ANQGSEA. This CDR3 is CSVGSATNEKLFF.

This chain uses TRBV24-1 with TRBJ2-1; the D gene TCRdb calls, TRBD1, cannot be checked with no DNA. Per germline, CDR1 KGHDR and CDR2 SFDVKD. The length of the CDR3 is 16 residues. This CDR3 reads CATSDPGTGEYNEQFF.

The chain combines TRBV28 with TRBJ1-3. Germline CDR1 is MDHEN and CDR2 is SYDVKM. The CDR3 has 16 residues. The CDR3 spells CASGGVAGLRGNTIYF.

V is TRBV9 and J is TRBJ2-5; TCRdb outputs TRBD1, but without DNA this stays unchecked. This CDR3 comprises 14 residues. Germline V gene lookup returns CDR1 SGDLS and CDR2 YYNGEE. The CDR3: CASSVVDSQETQYF.

The chain recombines TRBV18 with TRBJ2-3. This CDR3 has 12 residues. Germline V gives CDR1 KGHSH, CDR2 LQKENI. CDR3 in amino acids: CASSEVTDTQYF.

The chain links TRBV6-1 to TRBJ2-1; as DNA is missing, the TRBD1 call by TCRdb cannot be tested. Looked up from germline, CDR1 is MNHNS and CDR2 is SASEGT. The CDR3 extends over 14 amino acids. CDR3 protein: CASSPTGTVNEQFF.

CDR3 in amino acids: CASSLSLESGATEAFF. The chain combines TRBV12-3 or TRBV12-4 with TRBJ1-1; the D gene TCRdb calls, TRBD1, cannot be checked with no DNA. CDR3 length: 16 amino acids.

The CDR3 spells CSVPRGDYGYTF. This chain joins TRBV20-1 and TRBJ1-2; TCRdb's D call of TRBD1 is untestable without DNA. The CDR3 is 12 amino acids. Germline V gives CDR1 DFQATT, CDR2 SNEGSKA (reference sequence).

The chain recombines TRBV5-1 with TRBJ2-7. The CDR3 spans 15 residues. Germline values: CDR1 SGHRS, CDR2 YFSETQ. CDR3 region: CASSLGGGNSYEQYF.

The chain combines TRBV20-1 with TRBJ2-5; TCRdb selects TRBD2, and the lack of DNA leaves this call unchecked. The CDR3 totals 15 residues. The germline CDR1 and CDR2 sequences are DFQATT and SNEGSKA (reference sequence). The CDR3 region is CSARAERGGLETQYF.

The chain joins TRBV3-1 to TRBJ2-7; TCRdb names TRBD1, which stays unverified in the absence of DNA. Per the germline V gene, CDR1 is LGHDT and CDR2 is YNNKEL (reference sequence). This CDR3 is built from 14 residues. The CDR3 loop is CASSQPGGVYEQYF.

The J gene is TRBJ2-2, the V gene TRBV7-8; the TCRdb call, TRBD1, lacks DNA for checking. This CDR3 spans 12 amino acids. The germline V gene encodes CDR1 SGHVS and CDR2 FQNEAQ. This CDR3 is CASPGFTGELFF.

J is TRBJ2-2 and V is TRBV7-3; the D call of TRBD2 rests on TCRdb alone, since no DNA is present to check it. The CDR3 has 15 residues. Germline CDR1 is SGHTA and CDR2 is FQGTGA. CDR3 amino acids: CASSNSGGAAGELFF.

The chain recombines TRBV6-2 or TRBV6-3 with TRBJ1-2; TCRdb reports TRBD1, a call that lacks DNA to check it against. Germline V gene sequence: CDR1 MNHEY, CDR2 SVGEGT. There are 13 residues in the CDR3. CDR3 region: CASSSTGLYGYTF.

The rearrangement joins TRBV15 to TRBJ1-4. The CDR3 runs to 15 residues. From germline, CDR1 is LNHNV and CDR2 YYDKDF (reference sequence). The chain's CDR3 is CATSRDLGVGEKLFF.

The CDR3 reads CASSLAMAVNTGELFF. The chain links TRBV7-2 to TRBJ2-2. Per the germline V gene, CDR1 is SGHTA and CDR2 is FQGNSA. This CDR3 comprises 16 residues.

V usage is TRBV3-1 and J usage is TRBJ2-3. CDR3 size: 14 residues. Germline CDR1 and CDR2: LGHDT and YNNKEL (reference sequence). CDR3 residues: CASSQGPDLYTQYF.

The chain employs TRBV7-2 and TRBJ1-3; without DNA, the TCRdb call of TRBD1 cannot be checked. CDR1 and CDR2 (germline): SGHTA, FQGNSA. The CDR3 loop spans 17 amino acids. This chain's CDR3 is CASSLVFPGGTGNTIYF.

This chain links TRBV7-9 with TRBJ1-5; the D call from TCRdb, TRBD1, cannot be confirmed without DNA. The CDR3 extends over 16 amino acids. CDR1 is SEHNR and CDR2 is FQNEAQ in the germline V gene (reference sequence). CDR3 in amino acids: CASSFSLGGHNQPQHF.

V gene TRBV5-1 combines with J gene TRBJ2-5; the TCRdb call, TRBD1, lacks DNA for checking. The CDR3 runs to 14 residues. Germline CDR1 is SGHRS and CDR2 is YFSETQ. The CDR3 here is CASSLMRGQETQYF.

J is TRBJ2-3 and V is TRBV29-1; TCRdb's D call of TRBD1 is untestable without DNA. The CDR3 extends over 13 amino acids. Germline V CDR1 and CDR2: SQVTM, ANQGSEA. The CDR3 loop reads CSVTGYGTDTQYF.

The genes are TRBV5-1 and TRBJ2-7; TCRdb names TRBD1, which stays unverified in the absence of DNA. CDR3 size: 15 residues. Germline CDR1 SGHRS, CDR2 YFSETQ. This CDR3 reads CASSSPSGYSYEQYF.

The chain uses TRBV5-5 and TRBJ1-4; without DNA, the TCRdb call of TRBD1 cannot be checked. CDR3 length equals 13 residues. CDR1 and CDR2 (germline): SGHKS, YYEKEE (reference sequence). CDR3 loop: CASGQGAYEKLFF.

The chain has TRBV6-5 and TRBJ1-1. This CDR3 comprises 15 residues. From germline, CDR1 is MNHEY and CDR2 SVGAGI. The CDR3 spells CASSWVGGGNTEAFF.

This rearrangement joins TRBV7-2 to TRBJ1-1; lacking DNA, the TRBD1 call made by TCRdb goes unchecked. Germline CDR1 SGHTA, CDR2 FQGNSA. CDR3 size: 16 residues. The CDR3 region is CASSSRAGPMNTEAFF.

The J gene is TRBJ2-7, the V gene TRBV18; TCRdb's assignment of TRBD1 cannot be checked, as there is no DNA. There are 13 residues in the CDR3. From germline, CDR1 is KGHSH and CDR2 LQKENI. This CDR3 is CASSPDRFGEQYF. Supplemented by reference TRBV18 and TRBJ2-7, the full variable domain reads NAGVMQNPRHLVRRRGQEARLRCSPMKGHSHVYWYRQLPEEGLKFMVYLQKENIIDESGMPKERFSAEFPKEGPSILRIQQVVRGDSAAYFCASSPDRFGEQYFGPGTRLTVT.

CDR3 region: CASSYPLYLGDNEQFF. The chain recombines TRBV6-5 with TRBJ2-1; with no DNA, the TCRdb D assignment of TRBD1 cannot be verified. Germline CDR1 MNHEY, CDR2 SVGAGI. The CDR3 extends over 16 amino acids.

The chain carries TRBV7-9 and TRBJ1-1; the TCRdb D gene call, TRBD1, has no DNA to confirm it. This CDR3 spans 12 amino acids. Germline V CDR1 and CDR2: SEHNR, FQNEAQ (reference sequence). The CDR3 loop reads CASSLTGSEAFF.

The chain links TRBV15 to TRBJ2-5; the TCRdb call, TRBD2, lacks DNA for checking. The germline CDR1 and CDR2 sequences are LNHNV and YYDKDF (reference sequence). The length of the CDR3 is 16 residues. CDR3 amino acids: CATSRLAGGIQETQYF.